The 28 T cell receptor beta chains below come from one sample, sequenced in a study of tumor-infiltrating lymphocytes in localized non-small cell lung cancer. Sequencing used immunoSEQ multiplex PCR; TCRdb keeps in-frame clones, though not all of them. The sample lists more than 10,000 clones, about four fifths seen once, with under 15% in the top ten. Sequences were obtained from lung tumor tissue. The receptors were gathered from a human donor with non-small cell lung cancer.

The chain joins TRBV5-6 to TRBJ2-1; perhaps TRBD2 as D (6 bases). The length of the CDR3 is 14 residues. CDR1 and CDR2 (germline): SGHDT, YYEEEE. Trimming took 7 bases from V and 7 from J, leaving 18 bases between them. The CDR3 nucleotides are TGTGCCAGCTTGGACTACGGAATTTCTAATGAGCAGTTCTTC. It yields the protein CASLDYGISNEQFF. Drawing the rest from reference TRBV5-6 and TRBJ2-1, the complete variable domain is DAGVTQSPTHLIKTRGQQVTLRCSPKSGHDTVSWYQQALGQGPQFIFQYYEEEERQRGNFPDRFSGHQFPNYSSELNVNALLLGDSALYLCASLDYGISNEQFFGPGTRLTVL.

The V call is TRBV5-1, the J call TRBJ1-1, with D possibly TRBD1 on 6 matching bases. Germline values: CDR1 SGHRS, CDR2 YFSETQ. The V gene lost 4 bases and the J gene lost 2 bases, with 15 bases spanning the gap. CDR3 length: 15 amino acids. CDR3: CASSMGGARNTEAFF. The CDR3 coding sequence is TGCGCCAGCAGCATGGGGGGCGCGAGAAACACTGAAGCTTTCTTT. The variable domain in full, with the rest retrieved from reference TRBV5-1 and TRBJ1-1, is KAGVTQTPRYLIKTRGQQVTLSCSPISGHRSVSWYQQTPGQGLQFLFEYFSETQRNKGNFPGRFSGRQFSNSRSEMNVSTLELGDSALYLCASSMGGARNTEAFFGQGTRLTVV.

This clone has only one observation. This chain connects TRBV12-2 to TRBJ1-5; the D call in the table, TRBD1, was not verified against the DNA. TRBV12-2 is deemed a pseudogene. The CDR3 is made up of 16 amino acids. The CDR3 DNA sequence: TGTGCAAGTCGCCCGGACATCCCTAAGGTCGATCAGCCCCAGCATTTT. Its protein product is CASRPDIPKVDQPQHF.

This clone was recorded a few times. This chain links TRBV10-2 with TRBJ1-2; D is unresolved. This CDR3 has 13 amino acids. V shed 4 bases and J shed 3 bases, with 9 bases lying between them. The V gene's germline CDR1 is WSHSY and CDR2 SAAADI. CDR3 DNA: TGCGCCAGCAGTGGATCGGGGTACTATGGCTACACCTTC. Its protein is CASSGSGYYGYTF.

CDR3 in amino acids: CASSQEESGSTYEQYF. CDR3 DNA: TGTGCCAGCAGCCAAGAGGAAAGCGGGAGTACCTACGAGCAGTACTTC. J is TRBJ2-7 and V is TRBV4-2, with 8 bases that match TRBD2. Trimming cost V 0 bases and J 2 bases; bases outside gene matches: 6. CDR1 and CDR2 from the germline V gene are LGHNA and YNFKEQ. The CDR3 runs 16 residues.

The chain carries TRBV30 and TRBJ2-7; possibly TRBD1 or TRBD2 for D (5 bases each). Trimming shortened V by 4 bases and J by 4 bases, and 14 bases separated the two germline ends. Germline V CDR1 and CDR2: GTSNPN, SVGIG (reference sequence). The CDR3 length is 13 residues. The CDR3 DNA follows: TGTGCCTGGATGGGACGGACTCTATACGAGCAGTACTTC. It yields the protein CAWMGRTLYEQYF.

The table lists this clone with a count of one. The chain couples TRBV15 to TRBJ2-7; D not certain. The V end lost 0 bases, the J end lost 6 bases, and 6 bases lay between the germline ends. This CDR3 has 12 amino acids. The germline V gene encodes CDR1 LNHNV and CDR2 YYDKDF (reference sequence). The chain's CDR3 is CATSRDGFEQYF. Written as DNA, the CDR3 is TGTGCCACCAGCAGAGATGGGTTCGAGCAGTACTTC.

This clone was observed once. V gene TRBV6-5 combines with J gene TRBJ1-2; no clear D gene. V lost 6 bases and J lost 4, with 6 bases in between. Germline V gives CDR1 MNHEY, CDR2 SVGAGI. This CDR3 is 11 amino acids long. CDR3 protein: CASSPSYGYTF. As DNA, the CDR3 is TGTGCCAGCAGCCCATCCTATGGCTACACCTTC.

The chain carries TRBV5-1 and TRBJ1-4; D may be TRBD1 (5 bases). The CDR3 is made up of 15 amino acids. Germline V CDR1 and CDR2: SGHRS, YFSETQ. V lost 0 bases to trimming and J lost 5 bases, with 11 bases between them. The DNA for the CDR3 is TGCGCCAGCAGCTTGGAAGGGACGGGCAATGAAAAACTGTTTTTT. Translation gives CASSLEGTGNEKLFF.

V usage is TRBV30 and J usage is TRBJ2-7; tentative D call: TRBD2 (5 bases). This CDR3 is 12 amino acids long. V lost 2 bases and J 6 bases, leaving 11 bases between the germline ends. Germline assignment: CDR1 GTSNPN and CDR2 SVGIG (reference sequence). CDR3 loop: CAWSISGFEQYF. CDR3 DNA sequence: TGTGCCTGGAGTATAAGCGGTTTCGAGCAGTACTTC. Full variable domain (rest looked up from reference TRBV30 and TRBJ2-7): SQTIHQWPATLVQPVGSPLSLECTVEGTSNPNLYWYRQAAGRGLQLLFYSVGIGQISSEVPQNLSASRPQDRQFILSSKKLLLSDSGFYLCAWSISGFEQYFGPGTRLTVT.

V gene TRBV5-5 combines with J gene TRBJ2-1; D remains unclear. Germline CDR1 and CDR2: SGHKS and YYEKEE (reference sequence). The germline V and J ends were trimmed by 2 bases and 0 bases, with 9 bases remaining between them. This CDR3 has 15 amino acids. The CDR3 sequence: CASSLRSTSYNEQFF. DNA for the CDR3: TGTGCCAGCAGCTTAAGGTCTACCTCCTACAATGAGCAGTTCTTC.

This clone was seen only a few times. The V gene is TRBV2, the J gene TRBJ1-2; D call uncertain. The germline V and J ends were trimmed by 7 bases and 2 bases, with 11 bases remaining between them. Looked up from germline, CDR1 is SNHLY and CDR2 is FYNNEI. The CDR3 covers 13 residues. CDR3 loop: CASKEARNYGYTF. The CDR3 coding sequence is TGTGCCAGCAAGGAGGCGAGGAACTATGGCTACACCTTC.

This chain uses TRBV5-4 with TRBJ2-5; 10 nucleotides line up with TRBD2. Trimming took 0 bases from V and 5 from J; bases not matched to a gene: 10. Germline V gene lookup returns CDR1 SGHNT and CDR2 YYREEE (reference sequence). The CDR3 runs 17 residues. The CDR3 sequence: CASSLVLLAGEEETQYF. CDR3 bases: TGTGCCAGCAGCTTGGTTTTGCTAGCGGGAGAGGAGGAGACCCAGTACTTC.

The V and J genes are TRBV9 and TRBJ2-1, with 9 bases fitting TRBD2. This CDR3 is built from 17 residues. Looked up from germline, CDR1 is SGDLS and CDR2 is YYNGEE. The ends lost 2 bases at V and 6 bases at J; junction bases unmatched: 12. CDR3 sequence (DNA): TGTGCCAGCAGCGTCTCAGGGTGGGGACTAGCAGGCAATGAGCAGTTCTTC. Protein sequence: CASSVSGWGLAGNEQFF. Looking up the rest from reference TRBV9 and TRBJ2-1 gives the full variable domain: DSGVTQTPKHLITATGQRVTLRCSPRSGDLSVYWYQQSLDQGLQFLIQYYNGEERAKGNILERFSAQQFPDLHSELNLSSLELGDSALYFCASSVSGWGLAGNEQFFGPGTRLTVL.

The rearrangement links TRBV11-2 to TRBJ2-7; D perhaps matches TRBD2 (5 bases). The CDR3 has 14 amino acids. Looked up from germline, CDR1 is SGHAT and CDR2 is FQNNGV. V shed 2 bases and J shed 2 bases, with 10 bases lying between them. CDR3: CASSLMGSPYEQYF. The CDR3 region has the DNA TGTGCCAGCAGCTTAATGGGGAGCCCCTACGAGCAGTACTTC.

The V and J genes are TRBV30 and TRBJ1-6; D not resolved. CDR3 length: 13 residues. Per the germline V gene, CDR1 is GTSNPN and CDR2 is SVGIG (reference sequence). V shed 1 base and J shed 9 bases, with 10 bases lying between them. The CDR3 loop reads CAWSGGTASPLHF. CDR3 in DNA: TGTGCCTGGAGTGGGGGTACAGCTTCACCCCTCCACTTT.

The rearrangement links TRBV27 to TRBJ1-2; D remains ambiguous. The CDR3 is made up of 13 amino acids. V shed 2 bases and J shed 3 bases, with 7 bases lying between them. From germline, CDR1 is MNHEY and CDR2 SMNVEV (reference sequence). The DNA for the CDR3 is TGTGCCAGCAGTTTACACGGGGACTATGGCTACACCTTC. As protein: CASSLHGDYGYTF.

The chain recombines TRBV14 with TRBJ1-3, with D possibly matching TRBD1 (5 bases). Germline assignment: CDR1 SGHDN and CDR2 FVKESK. With 8 bases removed from V and 5 bases from J, the gap between germline ends came to 13 bases. There are 13 residues in the CDR3. CDR3 sequence (DNA): TGTGCCAGCCGGGTAGGGGAAAGAAACACCATATATTTT. Translating gives CASRVGERNTIYF.

The chain links TRBV19 to TRBJ1-3; D gene ambiguous. CDR3 length: 15 amino acids. Between the trimmed V and J ends, which lost 6 bases and 0 bases, there was a span of 12 bases. Per the germline V gene, CDR1 is LNHDA and CDR2 is SQIVND (reference sequence). The CDR3 is CASRPQRPSGNTIYF. For the CDR3, the DNA is TGTGCCAGTAGACCCCAGAGGCCCTCTGGAAACACCATATATTTT.

The J gene is TRBJ2-7, the V gene TRBV19, with D perhaps matching TRBD2 (5 bases). Germline lookup yields CDR1 LNHDA and CDR2 SQIVND (reference sequence). V shed 0 bases and J shed 7 bases, with 13 bases lying between them. The CDR3 totals 14 residues. In DNA, the CDR3 is TGTGCCAGTAGTATAGATGGTACGCGAGGGGAGCAGTACTTC. Residues: CASSIDGTRGEQYF.

This rearrangement joins TRBV6-1 to TRBJ2-5; weak D call: TRBD1 (5 bases). There are 14 residues in the CDR3. CDR1 is MNHNS and CDR2 is SASEGT in the germline V gene. With 6 bases removed from V and 5 bases from J, the gap between germline ends came to 16 bases. CDR3 sequence: CASSPGPHRETQYF. CDR3 coding DNA: TGTGCCAGCAGCCCCGGGCCACACAGGGAGACCCAGTACTTC.

The chain links TRBV6-6 to TRBJ1-2, with D unclear. Deletions cut 2 bases from V and 6 bases from J, with 7 bases between. The CDR3 is made up of 12 amino acids. Germline loops: CDR1 MNHNY, CDR2 SVGAGI (reference sequence). In nucleotides, the CDR3 is TGTGCCAGCAGTTACACTGGGGATGGCTACACCTTC. Translated, it gives CASSYTGDGYTF.

V gene TRBV5-8 combines with J gene TRBJ2-3; D is possibly TRBD1 (5 bases). V dropped 7 bases and J dropped 7 bases, with 13 bases sitting between them. CDR3 size: 12 residues. CDR1 and CDR2 from the germline V gene are SGHTS and YDEGEE. The CDR3 sequence is CASPTGRNTQYF. DNA for the CDR3: TGTGCCAGCCCTACAGGCCGAAATACGCAGTATTTT.

The rearrangement uses TRBV6-5 and TRBJ2-3; D might be TRBD1 or TRBD2, each matching 5 bases. The CDR3 extends over 15 amino acids. V gave up 3 bases and J gave up 1 base, with 11 bases separating them. From germline, CDR1 is MNHEY and CDR2 SVGAGI. DNA for the CDR3: TGTGCCAGCAGTTATCGTGGGGGAGGCACAGATACGCAGTATTTT. It translates to CASSYRGGGTDTQYF.

The V call is TRBV28, the J call TRBJ2-1; D is unresolved. Trimming took off 7 bases at V and 4 bases at J, with 17 bases between the two ends. The CDR3 totals 15 residues. Germline lookup yields CDR1 MDHEN and CDR2 SYDVKM. The CDR3 DNA reads TGTGCCAGCACCCCTCCGGGCAGTAGATACAATGAGCAGTTCTTC. This gives the protein CASTPPGSRYNEQFF.

V is TRBV2 and J is TRBJ2-7; 11 bases match TRBD1. The trim removed 6 bases at V and 2 bases at J, leaving 3 bases unmatched. The CDR3 sequence is 14 residues long. The germline gives CDR1 SNHLY, CDR2 FYNNEI. CDR3 nucleotides: TGTGCCAGCAGGCGGGGACAGGGGGCCTACGAGCAGTACTTC. Protein sequence: CASRRGQGAYEQYF.

The V call is TRBV2, the J call TRBJ2-1, with TRBD2 matching 10 bases. Germline CDR1 and CDR2: SNHLY and FYNNEI. The V segment lost 6 bases and the J segment 9 bases; nucleotides outside the gene matches: 11. The CDR3 spans 15 residues. CDR3 loop: CASSALAGATGEQFF. The DNA for the CDR3 is TGTGCCAGCAGCGCCCTAGCGGGAGCGACGGGTGAGCAGTTCTTC.

The genes are TRBV29-1 and TRBJ1-2; 7 bases match TRBD1. The CDR3 totals 12 residues. Germline V gene lookup returns CDR1 SQVTM and CDR2 ANQGSEA. V lost 4 bases to trimming and J lost 5 bases; unmatched junction nucleotides: 4. The DNA for the CDR3 is TGCAGCGTTGGACTACAGGGGTATGGCTACACCTTC. Its translation is CSVGLQGYGYTF.